This entry describes one TCR beta chain. The data were taken from a study of Graves' ophthalmopathy and Graves' hyperthyroidism. V lost 6 bases and J lost 7, with 21 bases in between. From germline, CDR1 is SNHLY and CDR2 FYNNEI. This CDR3 has 16 amino acids. TCR beta CDR3 amplification used RNA transcripts. Following a first-round RT-PCR that used HTBI primers, a second-round multiplex PCR was carried out. TCRdb re-derived calls from the multiplex PCR reads in MiXCR, one entry per CDR3 protein. The data contain around 590,000 distinct CDR3 sequences, just under 40% of them singletons. The material sequenced was peripheral blood or thyroid tissue (not recorded which). This receptor was identified in an adult man with Graves' hyperthyroidism. The chain joins TRBV2 to TRBJ2-2; weak D call: TRBD1 (8 bases). This CDR3 is CASRRGPQGGGGELFF. Here the CDR3 DNA reads TGTGCCAGCAGACGGGGCCCACAGGGGGGGGGCGGGGAGCTGTTTTTT. Supplemented by reference TRBV2 and TRBJ2-2, the full variable domain reads EPEVTQTPSHQVTQMGQEVILRCVPISNHLYFYWYRQILGQKVEFLVSFYNNEISEKSEIFDDQFSVERPDGSNFTLKIRSTKLEDSAMYFCASRRGPQGGGGELFFGEGSRLTVL.